This TCR beta chain was identified in a study of blood T cell repertoires in COVID-19. Overall study context: PBMCs, B-cell-depleted T cells, or T cells were the source of the cDNA or gDNA that made up the material.

Living in about two dozen US areas, the participants were between 18 and 89 years of age. Deletions cut 6 bases from V and 6 bases from J, with 11 bases between. The CDR3 totals 13 residues. Germline-derived CDR1 and CDR2 are SEHNR and FQNEAQ (reference sequence). Assay: immunoSEQ multiplex PCR; the TCRdb copy retains only in-frame clones and omits some. This sample has roughly 180,000 clones, with 75% to 90% found just once. The sample consisted of PBMCs or T cells enriched from blood (not recorded which). The source is a woman aged 55 to 70 who had recovered from COVID-19. This rearrangement joins TRBV7-9 to TRBJ2-2; D possibly corresponds to TRBD1 (6 bases). The CDR3 DNA follows: TGTGCCAGCAGTGTGCAGGGGTCCGGGGAGCTGTTTTTT. It specifies CASSVQGSGELFF.